Below, 9 T cell receptor beta chains from the same sample are listed, as sequenced in a study of early T cells in non-severe SARS-CoV-2 infection. TCRdb re-called the 5' RACE reads through MiXCR, storing one row per CDR3 protein. The sample consists of approximately 84,000 distinct CDR3 sequences, just under 15% of them appearing once. Sequenced: whole blood. These receptors were taken from an adult who was a healthcare worker with PCR-confirmed SARS-CoV-2 infection or an uninfected control (not recorded which).

This chain uses TRBV20-1 with TRBJ2-1; no clear D. This CDR3 region has 15 residues. Trimming removed 1 base from V and 2 bases from J, with 12 bases in between. Germline V lookup: CDR1 DFQATT, CDR2 SNEGSKA (reference sequence). The CDR3 region has the DNA TGCAGTGCTAGAGTACTCGGGCCGCCCTACAATGAGCAGTTCTTC. Translated: CSARVLGPPYNEQFF.

The sample holds a few counts of this clonotype. Here the CDR3 DNA reads TGCAGCGTCTCCAGGGGACACACCACCGGGGAGCTGTTTTTT. Its protein is CSVSRGHTTGELFF. The chain carries TRBV29-1 and TRBJ2-2, with a weak D call TRBD1 (6 bases). The V gene lost 6 bases and the J gene lost 4 bases, with 15 bases spanning the gap. Germline V lookup: CDR1 SQVTM, CDR2 ANQGSEA. This CDR3 is built from 14 residues.

This clonotype has just a few counts. The chain carries TRBV19 and TRBJ1-5; D perhaps matches TRBD1 (6 bases). V lost 3 bases and J lost 7, with 16 bases in between. CDR1 LNHDA and CDR2 SQIVND come from the germline V gene (reference sequence). CDR3 length: 15 amino acids. The CDR3 reads CASSIRTGLGQPQHF. CDR3 nucleotides: TGTGCCAGTAGTATTCGAACAGGGCTAGGGCAGCCCCAGCATTTT.

This rearrangement joins TRBV6-5 to TRBJ2-3; perhaps TRBD1 as D (5 bases). The V gene lost 10 bases and the J gene lost 0 bases, with 14 bases spanning the gap. Germline lookup yields CDR1 MNHEY and CDR2 SVGAGI. The length of the CDR3 is 14 residues. The CDR3 region is CATAGKRSTDTQYF. CDR3 sequence (DNA): TGTGCCACCGCAGGGAAAAGGAGCACAGATACGCAGTATTTT.

There are a few counts of this clonotype. The gene calls are TRBV5-1 and TRBJ1-2, with a weak D call TRBD1 (6 bases). There are 17 residues in the CDR3. The germline V and J ends were trimmed by 1 base and 0 bases, with 16 bases remaining between them. Germline V gives CDR1 SGHRS, CDR2 YFSETQ. CDR3: CASSLFAQGLANYGYTF. The CDR3 DNA reads as TGCGCCAGCAGCTTGTTCGCGCAGGGGCTGGCTAACTATGGCTACACCTTC.

This sequence joins TRBV9 and TRBJ2-1; D is ambiguous. The CDR3 length is 13 residues. Germline CDR1 SGDLS, CDR2 YYNGEE. V lost 0 bases and J 9 bases, leaving 10 bases between the germline ends. The CDR3 coding sequence is TGTGCCAGCAGCGTAGTTTTGCGTTCTGAGCAGTTCTTC. It yields the protein CASSVVLRSEQFF.

The genes are TRBV7-2 and TRBJ1-6; TRBD1 matches 8 bases. J gave up 8 bases and V 3 bases, and 0 bases lay outside the gene matches. Germline loops: CDR1 SGHTA, CDR2 FQGNSA. CDR3 length equals 13 residues. The CDR3 sequence is CASSLTGDSPLHF. The CDR3 bases are TGTGCCAGCAGCTTGACAGGGGATTCACCCCTCCACTTT.

This clonotype was seen a few times. The rearrangement links TRBV20-1 to TRBJ2-3; 11 bases agree with TRBD2. V lost 1 base to trimming and J lost 5 bases; unmatched junction nucleotides: 17. Germline-derived CDR1 and CDR2 are DFQATT and SNEGSKA (reference sequence). This CDR3 is built from 19 residues. The CDR3 DNA sequence: TGCAGTGCTAGAGGCACCCCGATGAATAGCGGGAGGGTCAGAGATACGCAGTATTTT. Protein sequence: CSARGTPMNSGRVRDTQYF.

The table lists this clonotype with many counts. The V call is TRBV7-6, the J call TRBJ2-3; D is ambiguous. V was cut by 5 bases and J by 0 bases, with 3 bases left in between. In germline, CDR1 is SGHVS, CDR2 FNYEAQ. This CDR3 comprises 12 residues. As DNA, the CDR3 is TGTGCCAGCAGCGCTAGCACAGATACGCAGTATTTT. Residues: CASSASTDTQYF. Based on the CDR3 plus reference TRBV7-6 and TRBJ2-3, the full variable domain is GAGVSQSPRYKVTKRGQDVALRCDPISGHVSLYWYRQALGQGPEFLTYFNYEAQQDKSGLPNDRFSAERPEGSISTLTIQRTEQRDSAMYRCASSASTDTQYFGPGTRLTVL.